The clone carrying this T cell receptor beta chain occurred once. Its antigen remains unknown. The CDR3 has 15 amino acids. CDR1 is SGHTA, CDR2 FQGNSA, per germline. The data derive from a study of blood T cells in healthy people across ages. Study-wide findings and caveats: TCR beta diversity per million T cells fell roughly linearly with age.

The second PCR ran about 6 to 11 cycles with a sample-barcoded 5' primer and J-beta primers. Tagging of each cDNA molecule was performed by a template-switch adaptor with 12 random nucleotides. TCRdb recomputed calls from the 5' RACE reads with MiXCR, one row per CDR3 protein. The sample gives over 1,300,000 distinct CDR3 sequences, 45% to 70% of which show up once; about 6.3% is in the top ten. The chain uses TRBV7-2 and TRBJ2-5; TRBD1 aligns across 8 bases. The J call may be wrong; the DNA end is better matched by TRBJ2-7. This receptor was taken from a young man in good health. Source material: blood. The chain's CDR3 is CASSLRTGREREQYF. CDR3 sequence (DNA): TGTGCCAGCAGCTTAAGGACAGGGCGGGAACGCGAGCAGTACTTC.